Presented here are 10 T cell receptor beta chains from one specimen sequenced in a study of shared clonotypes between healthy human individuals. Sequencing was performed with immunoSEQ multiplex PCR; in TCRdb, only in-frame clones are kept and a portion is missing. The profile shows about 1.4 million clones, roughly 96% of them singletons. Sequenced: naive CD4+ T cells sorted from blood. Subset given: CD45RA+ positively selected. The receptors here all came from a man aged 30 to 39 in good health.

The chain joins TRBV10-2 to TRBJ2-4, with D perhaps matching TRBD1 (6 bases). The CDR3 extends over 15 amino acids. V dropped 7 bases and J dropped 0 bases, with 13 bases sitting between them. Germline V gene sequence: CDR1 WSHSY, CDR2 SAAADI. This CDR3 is CASTRQALAKNIQYF. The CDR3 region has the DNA TGCGCCAGCACAAGACAGGCCCTAGCCAAAAACATTCAGTACTTC.

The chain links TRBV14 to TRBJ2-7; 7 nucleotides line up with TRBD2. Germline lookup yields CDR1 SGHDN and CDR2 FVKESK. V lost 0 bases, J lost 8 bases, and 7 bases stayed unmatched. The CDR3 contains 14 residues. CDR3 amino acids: CASSQEWGAGKQYF. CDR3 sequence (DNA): TGTGCCAGCAGCCAAGAGTGGGGAGCGGGAAAGCAGTACTTC.

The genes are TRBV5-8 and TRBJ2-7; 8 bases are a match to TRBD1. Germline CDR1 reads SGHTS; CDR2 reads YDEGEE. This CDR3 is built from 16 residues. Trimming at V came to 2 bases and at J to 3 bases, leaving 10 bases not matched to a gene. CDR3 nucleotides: TGTGCCAGCAGCTTTCCGGACAGGGCCCCCAACTACGAGCAGTACTTC. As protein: CASSFPDRAPNYEQYF.

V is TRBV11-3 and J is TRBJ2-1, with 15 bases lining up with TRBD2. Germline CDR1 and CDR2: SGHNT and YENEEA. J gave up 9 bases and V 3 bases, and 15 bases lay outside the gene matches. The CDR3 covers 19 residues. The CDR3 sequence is CASSFEGGLAGGPGGEQFF. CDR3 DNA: TGTGCCAGCAGCTTTGAGGGCGGACTAGCGGGAGGGCCCGGTGGTGAGCAGTTCTTC.

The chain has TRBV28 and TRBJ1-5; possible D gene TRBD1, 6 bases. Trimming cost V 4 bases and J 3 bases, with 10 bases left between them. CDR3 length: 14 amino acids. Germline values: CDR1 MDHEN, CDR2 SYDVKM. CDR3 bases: TGTGCCAGCAGTTCAGGGGTCCCCAATCAGCCCCAGCATTTT. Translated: CASSSGVPNQPQHF. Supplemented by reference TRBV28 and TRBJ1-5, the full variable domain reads DVKVTQSSRYLVKRTGEKVFLECVQDMDHENMFWYRQDPGLGLRLIYFSYDVKMKEKGDIPEGYSVSREKKERFSLILESASTNQTSMYLCASSSGVPNQPQHFGDGTRLSIL.

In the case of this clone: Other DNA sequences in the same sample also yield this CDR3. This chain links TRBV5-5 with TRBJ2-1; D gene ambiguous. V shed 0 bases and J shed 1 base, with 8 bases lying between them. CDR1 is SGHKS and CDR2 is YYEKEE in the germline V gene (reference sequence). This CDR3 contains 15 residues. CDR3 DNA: TGTGCCAGCAGCTTGGTCGGCGGATCCTACAATGAGCAGTTCTTC. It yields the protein CASSLVGGSYNEQFF.

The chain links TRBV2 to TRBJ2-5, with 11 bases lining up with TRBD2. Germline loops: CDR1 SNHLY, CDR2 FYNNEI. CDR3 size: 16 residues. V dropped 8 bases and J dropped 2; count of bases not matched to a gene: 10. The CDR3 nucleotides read TGTGCCAGCGGAGGAACTAGCGGGGGACTTCAAGAGACCCAGTACTTC. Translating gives CASGGTSGGLQETQYF.

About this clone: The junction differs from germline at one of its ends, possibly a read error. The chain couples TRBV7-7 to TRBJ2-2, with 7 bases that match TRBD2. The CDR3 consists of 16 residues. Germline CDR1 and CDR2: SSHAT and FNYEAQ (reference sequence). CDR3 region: CASSPSRAGWAGELFF. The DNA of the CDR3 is TGTGCTAGCAGCCCAAGCAGAGCGGGGTGGGCCGGGGAGCTGTTTTTT.

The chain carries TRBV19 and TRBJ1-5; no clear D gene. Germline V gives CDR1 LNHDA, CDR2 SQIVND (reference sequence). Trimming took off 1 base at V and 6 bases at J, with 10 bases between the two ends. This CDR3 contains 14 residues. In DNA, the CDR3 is TGTGCCAGTAGTATAGGCTTCGTTGGTCAGCCCCAGCATTTT. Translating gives CASSIGFVGQPQHF.

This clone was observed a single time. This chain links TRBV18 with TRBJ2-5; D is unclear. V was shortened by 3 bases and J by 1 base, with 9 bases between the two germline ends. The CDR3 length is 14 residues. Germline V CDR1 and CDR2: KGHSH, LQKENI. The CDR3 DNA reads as TGTGCCAGCTCACCGGGGAACCTCCAAGAGACCCAGTACTTC. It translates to CASSPGNLQETQYF.